Following are 31 T cell receptor beta chains from one sample sequenced in a study of Ad26.COV2.S vaccination and SARS-CoV-2 variants. The method was immunoSEQ multiplex PCR; TCRdb's version includes in-frame clones alone and lacks a portion of them. The sample contains under 500,000 clones, 92% of which appear only once. Treatment described: around 19 received Ad26.COV2.S at low or high dose, single or two shots; about 5 received placebo; per-sample allocation not given. The samples date from day 63 after the first vaccine or placebo injection. Material: peripheral blood, obtained in a trial of Ad26.COV2.S vaccine versus placebo. These receptor sequences come from a person aged 18 to 59 who received the Ad26.COV2.S COVID-19 vaccine or a placebo.

The chain combines TRBV7-8 with TRBJ1-6; TRBD1 aligns across 7 bases. With V trimmed by 4 bases and J by 7 bases, 1 base remained unmatched. This CDR3 spans 13 amino acids. Per germline, CDR1 SGHVS and CDR2 FQNEAQ. CDR3 DNA: TGTGCCAGCAGCTCACAGGGGAATTCACCCCTCCACTTT. Protein: CASSSQGNSPLHF.

V gene TRBV25-1 combines with J gene TRBJ1-4; D unclear. Germline CDR1 and CDR2: MGHDK and SYGVNS. The V end was cut by 4 bases, the J end by 8 bases, with 11 bases between. The CDR3 extends over 13 amino acids. CDR3 coding DNA: TGTGCCAGCAGTGTGCATTTTAGGGAAAAACTGTTTTTT. It translates to CASSVHFREKLFF. Combining the CDR3 with reference TRBV25-1 and TRBJ1-4 gives the whole variable domain EADIYQTPRYLVIGTGKKITLECSQTMGHDKMYWYQQDPGMELHLIHYSYGVNSTEKGDLSSESTVSRIRTEHFPLTLESARPSHTSQYLCASSVHFREKLFFGSGTQLSVL.

V is TRBV28 and J is TRBJ1-5; 7 bases align to TRBD1. The germline CDR1 and CDR2 sequences are MDHEN and SYDVKM. Trimming at V came to 5 bases and at J to 15 bases, leaving 19 bases not matched to a gene. This CDR3 is 15 amino acids long. CDR3 sequence reads: CASSQLPPRTGFGHF. CDR3 nucleotide sequence: TGTGCCAGCAGTCAACTCCCCCCTCGGACAGGTTTTGGGCATTTT. Looking up the rest from reference TRBV28 and TRBJ1-5 gives the full variable domain: DVKVTQSSRYLVKRTGEKVFLECVQDMDHENMFWYRQDPGLGLRLIYFSYDVKMKEKGDIPEGYSVSREKKERFSLILESASTNQTSMYLCASSQLPPRTGFGHFGDGTRLSIL.

The rearrangement uses TRBV7-6 and TRBJ2-1, with 9 bases aligning to TRBD1. Per the germline V gene, CDR1 is SGHVS and CDR2 is FNYEAQ. The CDR3 consists of 15 residues. V lost 4 bases, J lost 8 bases, and 9 bases stayed unmatched. The CDR3 spells CASSSYRGRSDEQFF. The CDR3 DNA sequence: TGTGCCAGCAGCTCCTACAGGGGGCGAAGCGATGAGCAGTTCTTC.

This chain connects TRBV7-8 to TRBJ2-5; D is perhaps TRBD2 (6 bases). CDR3 length equals 16 residues. V was pared by 0 bases and J by 5 bases, with 16 bases between. CDR1 is SGHVS, CDR2 FQNEAQ, per germline. The CDR3 here is CASSLAVLAPEETQYF. The CDR3 region has the DNA TGTGCCAGCAGCTTAGCAGTTCTAGCGCCGGAGGAGACCCAGTACTTC. Filled out from reference TRBV7-8 and TRBJ2-5, the complete variable domain reads GAGVSQSPRYKVAKRGQDVALRCDPISGHVSLFWYQQALGQGPEFLTYFQNEAQLDKSGLPSDRFFAERPEGSVSTLKIQRTQQEDSAVYLCASSLAVLAPEETQYFGPGTRLLVL.

The V gene is TRBV12-3 or TRBV12-4, the J gene TRBJ2-3; D might be TRBD1 (5 bases). CDR3 length equals 13 residues. The V end lost 7 bases, the J end lost 2 bases, and 10 bases lay between the germline ends. The CDR3, as DNA: TGTGCCAGCACGCTGGGGCCCACAGATACGCAGTATTTT. Translated: CASTLGPTDTQYF.

This chain links TRBV3-1 (or the pseudogene TRBV3-2) with TRBJ2-7; D could derive from TRBD1 or TRBD2 (6 bases each). This CDR3 is built from 15 residues. Germline V gene data show CDR1 as LGHDT and CDR2 as YNNKEL (reference sequence). V was clipped by 4 bases and J by 0 bases, with 13 bases between them. The CDR3 DNA follows: TGTGCCAGCAGCCGATGGGGGGACAACTCCTACGAGCAGTACTTC. Translation: CASSRWGDNSYEQYF.

The gene calls are TRBV7-9 and TRBJ1-2; the D is unclear. This CDR3 region has 13 residues. Trimming left V 2 bases short and J 4 bases short, with 8 bases between. Germline lookup yields CDR1 SEHNR and CDR2 FQNEAQ (reference sequence). CDR3 loop: CASSLSSTYGYTF. The CDR3 DNA sequence: TGTGCCAGCAGCTTAAGCAGTACCTATGGCTACACCTTC.

The count of this clone is one. The chain uses TRBV27 and TRBJ1-1, with D possibly being TRBD1 (5 bases). The CDR3 consists of 13 residues. The V gene lost 5 bases and the J gene lost 4 bases, with 11 bases spanning the gap. Germline lookup yields CDR1 MNHEY and CDR2 SMNVEV (reference sequence). The CDR3 region has the DNA TGTGCCAGCAGTATAACAGGTTCCACTGAAGCTTTCTTT. This gives the protein CASSITGSTEAFF.

The CDR3 sequence is CASSGETRGSGANVLTF. CDR3 in DNA: TGTGCCAGCAGCGGCGAAACGAGGGGCTCTGGGGCCAACGTCCTGACTTTC. This chain joins TRBV6-2 or TRBV6-3 and TRBJ2-6; possibly TRBD1 or TRBD2 for D (5 bases each). This CDR3 comprises 17 residues. Per germline, CDR1 MNHEY and CDR2 SVGEGT. Trimming stripped 6 bases from V and 0 bases from J, with 15 bases between.

The count of this clone is one. This chain links TRBV5-3 with TRBJ2-1, with D unclear. TRBV5-3 is treated as an ORF (open reading frame) with a function not yet certain. The CDR3 extends over 13 amino acids. Trimming stripped 4 bases from V and 5 bases from J, with 10 bases between. The DNA of the CDR3 is TGTGCCAGAAGCCCCGAGGACGACAATGAGCAGTTCTTC. It encodes CARSPEDDNEQFF.

The CDR3 DNA reads as TGTGCCACCAGTGATCCCCGGGCTTCCTTTGGGGAGCAGTACTTC. This encodes CATSDPRASFGEQYF. The V gene is TRBV24-1, the J gene TRBJ2-7; D call uncertain. Between the trimmed V and J ends, which lost 3 bases and 7 bases, there was a span of 18 bases. Germline V gives CDR1 KGHDR, CDR2 SFDVKD. This CDR3 has 15 residues.

The chain joins TRBV19 to TRBJ1-5, with TRBD1 matching 7 bases. The V segment lost 5 bases and the J segment 0 bases; nucleotides outside the gene matches: 7. This CDR3 has 16 residues. Germline loops: CDR1 LNHDA, CDR2 SQIVND (reference sequence). The DNA of the CDR3 is TGTGCCAGTAGTCGACAGGGCGGGAATAGCAATCAGCCCCAGCATTTT. This gives the protein CASSRQGGNSNQPQHF.

This clone was seen once. Compared with germline, one end of the junction differs, possibly owing to a read error. The chain has TRBV20-1 and TRBJ2-7; 9 bases are shared with TRBD1. This CDR3 has 12 residues. Germline lookup yields CDR1 DFQATT and CDR2 SNEGSKA (reference sequence). The DNA for the CDR3 is TGCAGTGCTAGTAGAGAGGGGGACAGGGCGCTCTTC. Amino acid sequence: CSASREGDRALF.

This sequence joins TRBV10-3 and TRBJ2-2; 10 nucleotides agree with TRBD1. V lost 6 bases, J lost 5 bases, and 0 bases stayed unmatched. This CDR3 is built from 13 residues. Germline V gives CDR1 ENHRY, CDR2 SYGVKD. The CDR3 loop is CAIRDRGTGELFF. The CDR3 DNA reads TGTGCCATCAGGGACAGGGGGACCGGGGAGCTGTTTTTT.

V is TRBV30 and J is TRBJ1-5, with D perhaps TRBD1 (5 bases). The CDR3 extends over 14 amino acids. The V end was cut by 4 bases, the J end by 7 bases, with 17 bases between. Germline V gene lookup returns CDR1 GTSNPN and CDR2 SVGIG (reference sequence). The CDR3 sequence is CAWNGGGFMQPQHF. The CDR3 DNA follows: TGTGCCTGGAACGGGGGGGGTTTTATGCAGCCCCAGCATTTT.

The chain links TRBV13 to TRBJ2-1; TRBD1 matches at 9 bases. CDR1 is PRHDT, CDR2 FYEKMQ, per germline (reference sequence). The CDR3 loop spans 14 amino acids. Losses at the gene ends were 2 bases for V and 9 bases for J; bases not matched to a gene: 5. The CDR3 region is CASSLSRQGGEQFF. DNA of the CDR3: TGTGCCAGCAGCTTATCCCGACAGGGGGGTGAGCAGTTCTTC.

This chain uses TRBV3-1 (or the pseudogene TRBV3-2) with TRBJ2-2; D call uncertain. Germline-derived CDR1 and CDR2 are LGHDT and YNNKEL (reference sequence). The CDR3 length is 14 residues. The germline V and J ends were trimmed by 0 bases and 7 bases, with 9 bases remaining between them. The CDR3 is CASSQDSRHGELFF. The CDR3 DNA reads TGTGCCAGCAGCCAAGATAGCAGACACGGGGAGCTGTTTTTT.

V usage is TRBV7-6 and J usage is TRBJ2-2; D uncertain. Trimming took off 1 base at V and 3 bases at J, with 12 bases between the two ends. The CDR3 runs 16 residues. From germline, CDR1 is SGHVS and CDR2 FNYEAQ. CDR3 sequence reads: CASSLVQPWDTGELFF. CDR3 sequence (DNA): TGTGCCAGCAGCTTAGTACAGCCCTGGGACACCGGGGAGCTGTTTTTT.

The chain has TRBV6-4 and TRBJ2-2; 7 bases agree with TRBD2. Germline assignment: CDR1 MRHNA and CDR2 SNTAGT. The junction had 12 bases not matched to a gene; V was cut back by 6 bases and J by 5 bases. CDR3 length equals 16 residues. The CDR3: CASSKGGGRSTGELFF. As DNA, the CDR3 is TGTGCCAGCAGCAAAGGCGGGGGACGGAGTACCGGGGAGCTGTTTTTT.

V usage is TRBV24-1 and J usage is TRBJ1-2; no reliable D call. The CDR3 is 11 residues long. The ends were cut back, 7 bases at V and 4 bases at J, with 6 bases in the middle. The V gene's germline CDR1 is KGHDR and CDR2 SFDVKD. The CDR3 protein is CATSDGYGYTF. The CDR3 nucleotides read TGTGCCACCAGCGATGGCTATGGCTACACCTTC.

The chain employs TRBV6-2 or TRBV6-3 and TRBJ1-1; possible D gene TRBD1, 6 bases. CDR1 is MNHEY, CDR2 SVGEGT, per germline. The CDR3 spans 13 residues. V gave up 4 bases and J gave up 5 bases, with 11 bases separating them. The CDR3 protein is CASSSTGRTEAFF. CDR3 sequence (DNA): TGTGCCAGCAGTTCCACAGGGAGGACTGAAGCTTTCTTT.

The chain links TRBV3-1 (or the pseudogene TRBV3-2) to TRBJ1-3, with D perhaps TRBD1 (6 bases). Trimming removed 0 bases at V and 0 bases at J, with 9 bases between. The CDR3 extends over 16 amino acids. CDR1 is LGHDT, CDR2 YNNKEL, per germline (reference sequence). The CDR3 region has the DNA TGTGCCAGCAGCCAAGATCTGGGGGCCTCTGGAAACACCATATATTTT. Encoded protein: CASSQDLGASGNTIYF.

The rearrangement links TRBV28 to TRBJ2-2; 9 nucleotides line up with TRBD1. Trimming removed 6 bases from V and 6 bases from J; junction bases left unmatched: 23. Germline CDR1 reads MDHEN; CDR2 reads SYDVKM. CDR3 size: 20 residues. The CDR3 loop reads CASSPIRQGGPPPKAGELFF. CDR3 bases: TGTGCCAGCAGCCCTATAAGACAGGGGGGGCCACCCCCTAAAGCCGGGGAGCTGTTTTTT. Variable domain in full (rest from reference TRBV28 and TRBJ2-2): DVKVTQSSRYLVKRTGEKVFLECVQDMDHENMFWYRQDPGLGLRLIYFSYDVKMKEKGDIPEGYSVSREKKERFSLILESASTNQTSMYLCASSPIRQGGPPPKAGELFFGEGSRLTVL.

V gene TRBV5-6 combines with J gene TRBJ2-3; D might be TRBD1 (5 bases). Germline CDR1 and CDR2: SGHDT and YYEEEE. The CDR3 sequence is 16 residues long. The germline V and J ends were trimmed by 0 bases and 3 bases, with 14 bases remaining between them. This CDR3 reads CASSLVGAGLTDTQYF. DNA for the CDR3: TGTGCCAGCAGCTTGGTGGGCGCAGGGCTGACAGATACGCAGTATTTT.

V usage is TRBV5-6 and J usage is TRBJ2-3; D gene unclear. The germline CDR1 and CDR2 sequences are SGHDT and YYEEEE. CDR3 length: 13 residues. With 4 bases removed from V and 5 bases from J, the gap between germline ends came to 11 bases. This CDR3 reads CASSPYSLDTQYF. The CDR3 DNA is TGTGCCAGCAGCCCTTACTCCCTAGATACGCAGTATTTT.

The gene calls are TRBV28 and TRBJ2-7; no definite D call. The CDR3 is 14 amino acids. Deletions cut 2 bases from V and 3 bases from J, with 11 bases between. Germline CDR1 MDHEN, CDR2 SYDVKM. This CDR3 is CASSLVGDSYEQYF. CDR3 sequence (DNA): TGTGCCAGCAGTTTAGTTGGGGATAGCTACGAGCAGTACTTC.

This chain joins TRBV19 and TRBJ1-1; 8 positions agree with TRBD1. Losses at the gene ends were 2 bases for V and 4 bases for J; bases not matched to a gene: 15. Germline CDR1 LNHDA, CDR2 SQIVND (reference sequence). This CDR3 has 18 residues. The CDR3 sequence is CASSIYGRGTGGSTEAFF. CDR3 sequence (DNA): TGTGCCAGTAGTATATACGGTCGGGGGACAGGCGGGAGCACTGAAGCTTTCTTT.

The V and J genes are TRBV4-3 and TRBJ1-2; the D gene is possibly TRBD1 (6 bases). CDR1 and CDR2 from the germline V gene are LGHNA and YSLEER. Trimming cost V 0 bases and J 1 base, with 9 bases left between them. The CDR3 runs 15 residues. Here the CDR3 reads CASSQEYRVNYGYTF. For the CDR3, the DNA is TGCGCCAGCAGCCAAGAGTACAGGGTTAACTATGGCTACACCTTC.

The rearrangement uses TRBV6-6 and TRBJ1-3, with D maybe TRBD1 (5 bases). This CDR3 is 15 amino acids long. Trimming took 5 bases from V and 0 from J, leaving 11 bases between them. Germline V gives CDR1 MNHNY, CDR2 SVGAGI (reference sequence). The CDR3 DNA reads TGTGCCAGCAGTGGGGGGGTAACCTCTGGAAACACCATATATTTT. This codes for CASSGGVTSGNTIYF.

V and J are TRBV2 and TRBJ1-5; no clear D. V lost 5 bases, J lost 5 bases, and 13 bases lay in between. The CDR3 sequence is 14 residues long. Germline V gene data show CDR1 as SNHLY and CDR2 as FYNNEI. CDR3: CASSLYTSDQPQHF. DNA for the CDR3: TGTGCCAGCAGTCTATACACTTCCGATCAGCCCCAGCATTTT. Combining the CDR3 with reference TRBV2 and TRBJ1-5 gives the whole variable domain EPEVTQTPSHQVTQMGQEVILRCVPISNHLYFYWYRQILGQKVEFLVSFYNNEISEKSEIFDDQFSVERPDGSNFTLKIRSTKLEDSAMYFCASSLYTSDQPQHFGDGTRLSIL.